The next 21 T cell receptor beta chains were all read from a single sample in a study of T cell responses to AZD1222 COVID-19 vaccine. The protocol was immunoSEQ multiplex PCR, while the TCRdb copy is restricted to in-frame clones and leaves out a portion. The sample carries about 70,000 clones, 87% recorded once. The material was peripheral blood, obtained 28 days after the second AZD1222 dose. Receptors originate from an adult who received the AZD1222 COVID-19 vaccine.

The count of this clone is one. V and J are TRBV12-3 or TRBV12-4 and TRBJ2-1; D assignment may be TRBD1 or TRBD2 (5 bases each). This CDR3 comprises 13 residues. The V end was cut by 6 bases, the J end by 0 bases, with 6 bases between. The CDR3 reads CASRGDSYNEQFF. As DNA, the CDR3 is TGTGCCAGCAGGGGGGACTCCTACAATGAGCAGTTCTTC.

The chain has TRBV6-5 and TRBJ1-2, with a tentative D call TRBD1 (6 bases). The V gene lost 0 bases and the J gene lost 2 bases, with 10 bases spanning the gap. This CDR3 is built from 15 residues. Looked up from germline, CDR1 is MNHEY and CDR2 is SVGAGI. This chain's CDR3 is CASSYSADRNYGYTF. The CDR3 bases are TGTGCCAGCAGTTACTCCGCGGACAGAAACTATGGCTACACCTTC.

The chain carries TRBV5-6 and TRBJ2-1; the match to TRBD2 covers 11 bases. Germline V gene sequence: CDR1 SGHDT, CDR2 YYEEEE. After removal of 0 bases from V and 4 bases from J, the junction contained 12 bases not matched to a gene. This CDR3 is built from 19 residues. This chain's CDR3 is CASSLDVLAGGHSYNEQFF. The CDR3 region has the DNA TGTGCCAGCAGCTTGGATGTGCTAGCGGGAGGCCATTCGTACAATGAGCAGTTCTTC. Drawing the rest from reference TRBV5-6 and TRBJ2-1, the complete variable domain is DAGVTQSPTHLIKTRGQQVTLRCSPKSGHDTVSWYQQALGQGPQFIFQYYEEEERQRGNFPDRFSGHQFPNYSSELNVNALLLGDSALYLCASSLDVLAGGHSYNEQFFGPGTRLTVL.

The chain couples TRBV5-4 to TRBJ1-2, with a possible D match to TRBD1 (6 bases). The V end was cut by 1 base, the J end by 4 bases, with 14 bases between. The CDR3 is 15 residues long. Germline assignment: CDR1 SGHNT and CDR2 YYREEE (reference sequence). The chain's CDR3 is CASSLLQGGGYGYTF. CDR3 in DNA: TGTGCCAGCAGCTTGTTACAGGGCGGAGGCTATGGCTACACCTTC.

V gene TRBV7-3 combines with J gene TRBJ2-3; D remains unclear. This CDR3 is built from 14 residues. CDR1 and CDR2 (germline): SGHTA, FQGTGA. V lost 1 base to trimming and J lost 2 bases, with 7 bases between them. The CDR3 coding sequence is TGTGCCAGCAGCTTAAATGGTCCCACAGATACGCAGTATTTT. Translated: CASSLNGPTDTQYF.

This clone turned up a few times. The limits of the CDR3 on the DNA are not certain, so only TCRdb's listed CDR3 is given. The chain carries TRBV12-2 and TRBJ2-1; the table's D call of TRBD2 was not tested on the DNA. TRBV12-2 is designated a pseudogene. The CDR3 is 15 residues long, ends included. The CDR3: CASRLSWDFGNEQFF.

V is TRBV5-8 and J is TRBJ1-5, with 7 positions matching TRBD1. The J segment lost 7 bases and the V segment lost 0 bases, leaving 7 bases of the junction unmatched. This CDR3 has 15 amino acids. CDR1 and CDR2 (germline): SGHTS, YDEGEE. The CDR3 nucleotides read TGTGCCAGCAGCTTGGGAAGGGGGCTACGGCAGCCCCAGCATTTT. The encoded protein is CASSLGRGLRQPQHF.

The sample holds one count of this clone. The genes are TRBV12-5 and TRBJ2-1, with TRBD1 identical over 12 bases. The V gene's germline CDR1 is LGHNT and CDR2 FRNRAP. V shed 6 bases, J shed 9 bases, and the junction held 9 bases outside the gene matches. The CDR3 has 15 amino acids. In DNA, the CDR3 is TGTGCTAGTGGCCGGGACAGGGGGCGAGAGGGTGAGCAGTTCTTC. Protein product: CASGRDRGREGEQFF.

The genes are TRBV4-1 and TRBJ1-1; no firm D call. The CDR3 is made up of 17 amino acids. Per the germline V gene, CDR1 is MGHRA and CDR2 is YSYEKL. V was pared by 1 base and J by 1 base, with 16 bases between. The CDR3 DNA follows: TGCGCCAGCAGCCAAGTTCTCATGCGACGCCCGAACACTGAAGCTTTCTTT. It yields the protein CASSQVLMRRPNTEAFF.

This clone has just one count. The chain combines TRBV30 with TRBJ1-2, with 10 bases lining up with TRBD1. CDR3 length: 16 residues. Germline V gene sequence: CDR1 GTSNPN, CDR2 SVGIG (reference sequence). With V trimmed by 1 base and J by 7 bases, 12 bases remained unmatched. The CDR3, as DNA: TGTGCCTGGAGTGGTGGGACGGGACAGGGGAGGACTGGCTACACCTTC. Amino acid sequence: CAWSGGTGQGRTGYTF.

The chain combines TRBV9 with TRBJ2-2; perhaps TRBD2 as D (6 bases). This CDR3 is built from 15 residues. V lost 3 bases and J 1 base, leaving 10 bases between the germline ends. The germline V gene encodes CDR1 SGDLS and CDR2 YYNGEE. The CDR3 loop reads CASSATSLNTGELFF. The CDR3 nucleotides are TGTGCCAGCAGCGCAACTAGCCTGAACACCGGGGAGCTGTTTTTT.

This clone was counted once. J is TRBJ1-3 and V is TRBV7-9; TRBD1 might be the D (5 bases). V dropped 4 bases and J dropped 0 bases, with 7 bases sitting between them. CDR3 length equals 14 residues. The germline V gene encodes CDR1 SEHNR and CDR2 FQNEAQ (reference sequence). The DNA for the CDR3 is TGTGCCAGCAGCTCGGGACCCTCTGGAAACACCATATATTTT. This translates into CASSSGPSGNTIYF.

There are a few counts of this clone. The chain is built from TRBV9 and TRBJ2-7; possibly TRBD2 for D (6 bases). Trimming left V 10 bases short and J 7 bases short, with 21 bases between. Germline CDR1 SGDLS, CDR2 YYNGEE. The CDR3 runs to 13 residues. The CDR3 DNA reads as TGTGCCCCCGGGAGACTAGATCTGGTTGAGCAGTACTTC. It translates to CAPGRLDLVEQYF. Filled out from reference TRBV9 and TRBJ2-7, the complete variable domain reads DSGVTQTPKHLITATGQRVTLRCSPRSGDLSVYWYQQSLDQGLQFLIQYYNGEERAKGNILERFSAQQFPDLHSELNLSSLELGDSALYFCAPGRLDLVEQYFGPGTRLTVT.

J is TRBJ1-2 and V is TRBV29-1, with 9 bases lining up with TRBD1. V gave up 6 bases and J gave up 8 bases; unmatched junction bases: 10. The CDR3 covers 13 residues. Germline values: CDR1 SQVTM, CDR2 ANQGSEA. The chain's CDR3 is CSVAGQGAVGYTF. The CDR3 DNA follows: TGCAGCGTCGCGGGACAGGGAGCAGTAGGCTACACCTTC.

The chain uses TRBV18 and TRBJ2-3; D is unresolved. There are 13 residues in the CDR3. Per germline, CDR1 KGHSH and CDR2 LQKENI. Trimming removed 2 bases at V and 2 bases at J, with 5 bases between. The CDR3 DNA follows: TGTGCCAGCTCACCAGGGAACACAGATACGCAGTATTTT. This gives the protein CASSPGNTDTQYF. The full variable domain, rest sourced from reference TRBV18 and TRBJ2-3, is NAGVMQNPRHLVRRRGQEARLRCSPMKGHSHVYWYRQLPEEGLKFMVYLQKENIIDESGMPKERFSAEFPKEGPSILRIQQVVRGDSAAYFCASSPGNTDTQYFGPGTRLTVL.

V is TRBV12-5 and J is TRBJ2-1; no reliable D call. Germline CDR1 LGHNT, CDR2 FRNRAP. This CDR3 contains 15 residues. Deletions cut 7 bases from V and 0 bases from J, with 13 bases between. The CDR3 is CASVLLSSSYNEQFF. DNA of the CDR3: TGTGCTAGTGTCCTCCTCTCTAGCTCCTACAATGAGCAGTTCTTC. The variable domain in full, with the rest retrieved from reference TRBV12-5 and TRBJ2-1, is DARVTQTPRHKVTEMGQEVTMRCQPILGHNTVFWYRQTMMQGLELLAYFRNRAPLDDSGMPKDRFSAEMPDATLATLKIQPSEPRDSAVYFCASVLLSSSYNEQFFGPGTRLTVL.

J is TRBJ1-2 and V is TRBV6-5; the match to TRBD1 covers 9 bases. The germline V gene encodes CDR1 MNHEY and CDR2 SVGAGI. The CDR3 is 14 residues long. V was pared by 5 bases and J by 2 bases, with 3 bases of the junction left unmatched. CDR3 nucleotides: TGTGCCAGCAGTCCCGGACAGGGGAACTATGGCTACACCTTC. Protein sequence: CASSPGQGNYGYTF.

The chain uses TRBV12-2 and TRBJ2-1; the D segment call TRBD2 is taken from the table without a DNA check. TRBV12-2 is listed as a pseudogene. The CDR3 covers 18 residues. DNA for the CDR3: TGTGCAAGTCGCTTATGCCACCGAGGGCTAGCGGTTTGGTATGAGCAGTTCTTC. Its protein is CASRLCHRGLAVWYEQFF.

V usage is TRBV19 and J usage is TRBJ2-3; D unclear. V gave up 3 bases and J gave up 4 bases, with 17 bases separating them. This CDR3 is built from 16 residues. CDR1 LNHDA and CDR2 SQIVND come from the germline V gene (reference sequence). The CDR3 region is CASSMADTRNADTQYF. CDR3 DNA sequence: TGTGCCAGTAGTATGGCAGACACCCGAAACGCAGATACGCAGTATTTT.

This sequence joins TRBV4-2 and TRBJ1-5; weak D call: TRBD1 (5 bases). This CDR3 contains 15 residues. CDR1 LGHNA and CDR2 YNFKEQ come from the germline V gene. The germline V and J ends were trimmed by 0 bases and 4 bases, with 10 bases remaining between them. CDR3 sequence reads: CASSQDPAGNQPQHF. CDR3 bases: TGTGCCAGCAGCCAAGATCCGGCAGGGAATCAGCCCCAGCATTTT.

V is TRBV7-2 and J is TRBJ2-2; possible D gene TRBD2, 5 bases. This CDR3 region has 16 residues. V shed 1 base and J shed 4 bases, with 13 bases lying between them. Germline-derived CDR1 and CDR2 are SGHTA and FQGNSA. The CDR3: CASSLVTSPGTGELFF. CDR3 bases: TGTGCCAGCAGCTTAGTTACTAGTCCGGGCACCGGGGAGCTGTTTTTT.